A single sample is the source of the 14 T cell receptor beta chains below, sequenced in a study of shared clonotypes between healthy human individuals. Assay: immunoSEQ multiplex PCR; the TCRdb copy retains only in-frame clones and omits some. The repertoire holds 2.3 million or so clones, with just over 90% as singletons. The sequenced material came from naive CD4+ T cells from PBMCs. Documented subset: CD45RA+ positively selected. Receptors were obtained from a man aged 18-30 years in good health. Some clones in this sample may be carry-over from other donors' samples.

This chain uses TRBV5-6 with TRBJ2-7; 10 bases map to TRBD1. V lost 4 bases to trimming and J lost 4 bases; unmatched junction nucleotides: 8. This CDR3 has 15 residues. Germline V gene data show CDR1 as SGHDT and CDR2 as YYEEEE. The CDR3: CASSRSGTGVYEQYF. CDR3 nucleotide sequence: TGTGCCAGCAGCAGATCCGGGACAGGGGTATACGAGCAGTACTTC.

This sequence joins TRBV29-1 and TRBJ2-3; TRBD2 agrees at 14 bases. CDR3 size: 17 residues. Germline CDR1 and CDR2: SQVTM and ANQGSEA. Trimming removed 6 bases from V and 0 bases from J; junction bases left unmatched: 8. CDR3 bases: TGCAGCGTCGCGGGACTAGCGGGAGAGCGTAGCACAGATACGCAGTATTTT. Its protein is CSVAGLAGERSTDTQYF.

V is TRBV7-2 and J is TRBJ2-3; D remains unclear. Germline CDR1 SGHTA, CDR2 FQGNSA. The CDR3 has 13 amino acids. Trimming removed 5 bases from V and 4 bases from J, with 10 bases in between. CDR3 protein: CASSLDMSDTQYF. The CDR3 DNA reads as TGTGCCAGCAGCCTAGACATGTCAGATACGCAGTATTTT.

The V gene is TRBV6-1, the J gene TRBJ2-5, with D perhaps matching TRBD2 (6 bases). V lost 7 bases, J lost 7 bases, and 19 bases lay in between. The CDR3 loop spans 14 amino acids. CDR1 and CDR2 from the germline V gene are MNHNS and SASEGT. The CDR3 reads CASKSGADPGTQYF. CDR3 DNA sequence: TGTGCCAGCAAGTCGGGAGCGGACCCAGGGACCCAGTACTTC.

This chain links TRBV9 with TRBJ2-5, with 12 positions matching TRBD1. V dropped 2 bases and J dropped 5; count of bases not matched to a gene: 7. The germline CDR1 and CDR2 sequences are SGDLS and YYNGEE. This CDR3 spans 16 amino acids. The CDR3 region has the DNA TGTGCCAGCAGCGTCGCCGGGACAGGGGGCCAGGAGACCCAGTACTTC. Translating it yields CASSVAGTGGQETQYF. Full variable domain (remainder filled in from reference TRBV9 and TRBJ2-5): DSGVTQTPKHLITATGQRVTLRCSPRSGDLSVYWYQQSLDQGLQFLIQYYNGEERAKGNILERFSAQQFPDLHSELNLSSLELGDSALYFCASSVAGTGGQETQYFGPGTRLLVL.

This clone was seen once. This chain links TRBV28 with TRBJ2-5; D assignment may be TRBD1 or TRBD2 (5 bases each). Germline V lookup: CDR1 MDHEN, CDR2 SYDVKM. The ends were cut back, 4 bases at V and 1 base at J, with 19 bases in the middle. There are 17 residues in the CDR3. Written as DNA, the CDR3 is TGTGCCAGCAGTTCCCTCGGGGACCGGGATACCCAAGAGACCCAGTACTTC. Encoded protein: CASSSLGDRDTQETQYF. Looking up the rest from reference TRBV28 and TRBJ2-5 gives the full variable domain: DVKVTQSSRYLVKRTGEKVFLECVQDMDHENMFWYRQDPGLGLRLIYFSYDVKMKEKGDIPEGYSVSREKKERFSLILESASTNQTSMYLCASSSLGDRDTQETQYFGPGTRLLVL.

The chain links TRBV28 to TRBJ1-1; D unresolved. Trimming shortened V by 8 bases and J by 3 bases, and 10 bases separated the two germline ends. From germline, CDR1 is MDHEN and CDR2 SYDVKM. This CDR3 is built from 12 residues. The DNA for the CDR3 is TGTGCCAGCCCTTTCGCAGACACTGAAGCTTTCTTT. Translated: CASPFADTEAFF.

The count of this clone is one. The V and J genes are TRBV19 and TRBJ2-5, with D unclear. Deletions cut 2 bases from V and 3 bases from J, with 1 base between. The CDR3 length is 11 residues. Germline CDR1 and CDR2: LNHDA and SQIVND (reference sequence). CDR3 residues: CASSIKETQYF. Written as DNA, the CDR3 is TGTGCCAGTAGTATAAAAGAGACCCAGTACTTC.

The DNA of the CDR3 is TGTGCCAGCGAGTTTAGCGGGAGGCCGGGAACCGGGGAGCTGTTTTTT. Protein product: CASEFSGRPGTGELFF. The V and J genes are TRBV28 and TRBJ2-2; 10 nucleotides match TRBD2. The germline V gene has CDR1 MDHEN and CDR2 SYDVKM. The CDR3 sequence is 16 residues long. Trimming removed 8 bases from V and 5 bases from J; junction bases left unmatched: 11.

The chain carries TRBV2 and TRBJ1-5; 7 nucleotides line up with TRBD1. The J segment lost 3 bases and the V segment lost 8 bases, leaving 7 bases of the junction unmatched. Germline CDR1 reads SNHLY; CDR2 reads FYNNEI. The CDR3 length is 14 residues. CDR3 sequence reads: CASGTTGNNQPQHF. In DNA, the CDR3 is TGTGCCAGCGGGACGACAGGGAACAATCAGCCCCAGCATTTT.

The CDR3 DNA sequence: TGCGCCAGCAGCCTTAGACAGGGAAGGAACACCGGGGAGCTGTTTTTT. Its protein is CASSLRQGRNTGELFF. J is TRBJ2-2 and V is TRBV5-1; 7 bases are shared with TRBD1. Trimming took 4 bases from V and 1 from J; bases not matched to a gene: 7. CDR1 and CDR2 from the germline V gene are SGHRS and YFSETQ. The CDR3 is made up of 16 amino acids.

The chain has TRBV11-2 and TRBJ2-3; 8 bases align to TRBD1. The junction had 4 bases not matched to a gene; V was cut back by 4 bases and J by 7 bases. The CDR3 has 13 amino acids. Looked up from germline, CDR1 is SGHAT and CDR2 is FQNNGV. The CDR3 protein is CASSSGTGYTQYF. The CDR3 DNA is TGTGCCAGCAGCTCAGGGACAGGATATACGCAGTATTTT. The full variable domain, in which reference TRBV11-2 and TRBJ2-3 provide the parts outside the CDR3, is EAGVAQSPRYKIIEKRQSVAFWCNPISGHATLYWYQQILGQGPKLLIQFQNNGVVDDSQLPKDRFSAERLKGVDSTLKIQPAKLEDSAVYLCASSSGTGYTQYFGPGTRLTVL.

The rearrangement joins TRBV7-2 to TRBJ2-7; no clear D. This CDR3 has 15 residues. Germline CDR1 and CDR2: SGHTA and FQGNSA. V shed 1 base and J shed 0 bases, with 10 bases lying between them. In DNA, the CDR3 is TGTGCCAGCAGCTTAGGCCAAATCTACTCCTACGAGCAGTACTTC. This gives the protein CASSLGQIYSYEQYF.

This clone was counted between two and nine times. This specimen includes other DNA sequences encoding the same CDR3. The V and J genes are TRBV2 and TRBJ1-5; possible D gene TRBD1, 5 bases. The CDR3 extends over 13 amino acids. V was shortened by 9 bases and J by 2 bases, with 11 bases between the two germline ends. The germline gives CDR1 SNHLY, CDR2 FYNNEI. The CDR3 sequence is CASSQGGNQPQHF. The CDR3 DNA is TGTGCCAGTTCGCAGGGCGGCAATCAGCCCCAGCATTTT.